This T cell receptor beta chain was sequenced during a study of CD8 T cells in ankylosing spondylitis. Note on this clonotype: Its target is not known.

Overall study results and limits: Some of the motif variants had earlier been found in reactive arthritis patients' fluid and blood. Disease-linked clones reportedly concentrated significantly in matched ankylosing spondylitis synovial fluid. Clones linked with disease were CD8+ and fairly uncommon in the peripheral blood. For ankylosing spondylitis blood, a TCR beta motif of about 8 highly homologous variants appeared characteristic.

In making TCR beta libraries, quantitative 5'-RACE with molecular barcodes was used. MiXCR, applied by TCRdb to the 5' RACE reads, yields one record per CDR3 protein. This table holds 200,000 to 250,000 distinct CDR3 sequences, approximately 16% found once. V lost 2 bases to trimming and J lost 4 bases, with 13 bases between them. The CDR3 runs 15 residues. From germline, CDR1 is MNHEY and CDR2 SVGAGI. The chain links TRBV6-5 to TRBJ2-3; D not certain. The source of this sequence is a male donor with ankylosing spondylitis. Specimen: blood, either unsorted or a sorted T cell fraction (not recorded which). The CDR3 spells CASSYERNGADTQYF. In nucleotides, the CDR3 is TGTGCCAGCAGTTACGAGAGGAATGGGGCAGATACGCAGTATTTT.